A selection of T cell receptor beta chains follows, all from one sample in a study of T cell responses to AZD1222 COVID-19 vaccine. Sequencing used immunoSEQ multiplex PCR; TCRdb keeps in-frame clones, though not all of them. The table shows some 200,000 clones, with more than 90% occurring only once. The sequencing here drew on peripheral blood, taken 28 days after the second dose of the MenACWY control vaccine. These receptor sequences come from an adult who received the MenACWY meningococcal vaccine as a control. Each CDR3 is given with its conserved first and last residue. Fields, in order: clone size, J gene, V gene, D gene, CDR3 protein, CDR3 DNA. The D gene is left open where the match is weak. Where a row states a size, it is once, few, many or the class of an expanded clone; other rows omit it.

size: .; J: TRBJ2-1; V: TRBV19; D: .; CDR3: CASSIRRGSYNEQFF; DNA: TGTGCCAGTAGTATCAGACGGGGCTCCTACAATGAGCAGTTCTTC
size: once; J: TRBJ2-7; V: TRBV3-1/TRBV3-2; D: .; CDR3: CASSHTGDYYEQYF; DNA: TGTGCCAGCAGCCATACTGGGGATTACTACGAGCAGTACTTC
size: .; J: TRBJ1-2; V: TRBV9; D: TRBD1; CDR3: CASSPGGGRSNYGYTF; DNA: TGTGCCAGCAGCCCAGGGGGGGGAAGGTCTAACTATGGCTACACCTTC
size: .; J: TRBJ2-5; V: TRBV11-3; D: TRBD1; CDR3: CASSLFSGQVIKETQYF; DNA: TGTGCCAGCAGCTTATTTTCGGGACAGGTGATTAAAGAGACCCAGTACTTC
size: .; J: TRBJ1-5; V: TRBV10-1; D: TRBD1; CDR3: CASSDRGRYQPQHF; DNA: TGCGCCAGCAGTGACAGGGGGCGTTATCAGCCCCAGCATTTT
size: .; J: TRBJ1-2; V: TRBV7-8; D: TRBD1; CDR3: CASSLLTGADSNYGYTF; DNA: TGTGCCAGCAGCCTGTTGACAGGGGCCGACTCTAACTATGGCTACACCTTC
size: .; J: TRBJ1-1; V: TRBV7-3; D: .; CDR3: CASSLVKDTEAFF; DNA: TGTGCCAGCAGCTTAGTTAAGGACACTGAAGCTTTCTTT
size: .; J: TRBJ2-1; V: TRBV14; D: .; CDR3: CASSQVTEQFF; DNA: TGTGCCAGCAGCCAAGTCACTGAGCAGTTCTTC
size: .; J: TRBJ2-3; V: TRBV19; D: TRBD2; CDR3: CASSIGGGEADTQYF; DNA: TGTGCCAGTAGTATCGGCGGGGGAGAAGCAGATACGCAGTATTTT
size: .; J: TRBJ2-1; V: TRBV6-7; D: TRBD1; CDR3: CASSYRLTGAVYNEQFF; DNA: TGTGCCAGCAGTTACCGTCTGACAGGGGCGGTCTACAATGAGCAGTTCTTC
size: .; J: TRBJ2-7; V: TRBV13; D: TRBD1; CDR3: CASSNTGTVSEQYF; DNA: TGTGCCAGCAGCAACACCGGGACAGTTAGCGAGCAGTACTTC
size: .; J: TRBJ1-5; V: TRBV6-5; D: .; CDR3: CATSLGAESNQPQHF; DNA: TGTGCCACCTCCTTGGGCGCGGAAAGCAATCAGCCCCAGCATTTT
size: .; J: TRBJ2-2; V: TRBV7-2; D: .; CDR3: CASSLVGGDLYTGELFF; DNA: TGTGCCAGCAGCTTAGTCGGTGGGGACTTATACACCGGGGAGCTGTTTTTT
size: .; J: TRBJ1-1; V: TRBV10-2; D: TRBD1; CDR3: CASTRTGPPEAFF; DNA: TGCGCCAGCACCAGGACAGGGCCCCCTGAAGCTTTCTTT
size: once; J: TRBJ2-1; V: TRBV24-1; D: .; CDR3: CATSTGISYNEQFF; DNA: TGTGCCACCAGTACAGGAATCTCCTACAATGAGCAGTTCTTC
size: .; J: TRBJ2-5; V: TRBV6-6; D: TRBD2; CDR3: CASSPPGGSRETQYF; DNA: TGTGCCAGCAGTCCCCCCGGCGGGAGTCGAGAGACCCAGTACTTC
size: .; J: TRBJ1-4; V: TRBV16; D: .; CDR3: CASSPHGGEKLFF; DNA: TGTGCCAGCAGCCCCCACGGGGGCGAAAAACTGTTTTTT
size: .; J: TRBJ1-6; V: TRBV13; D: .; CDR3: CASSLVGVSYNSPLHF; DNA: TGTGCCAGCAGCTTAGTAGGGGTCTCCTATAATTCACCCCTCCACTTT
size: .; J: TRBJ1-1; V: TRBV19; D: .; CDR3: CASSPGWANTEAFF; DNA: TGTGCCAGTAGCCCAGGGTGGGCGAACACTGAAGCTTTCTTT
size: .; J: TRBJ1-1; V: TRBV29-1; D: .; CDR3: CSGSRGNTEAFF; DNA: TGCAGCGGGAGCAGGGGGAACACTGAAGCTTTCTTT
size: .; J: TRBJ2-3; V: TRBV2; D: TRBD2; CDR3: CASKDGTSGSPPSF; DNA: TGTGCCAGCAAAGACGGGACTAGCGGGTCTCCCCCCTCTTTT
size: .; J: TRBJ2-1; V: TRBV5-4; D: TRBD1; CDR3: CASSWGQQNEQFF; DNA: TGTGCCAGCAGCTGGGGACAGCAGAATGAGCAGTTCTTC
size: .; J: TRBJ1-6; V: TRBV7-2; D: .; CDR3: CASSPPGTTNSPLHF; DNA: TGTGCCAGCAGCCCCCCGGGGACCACTAATTCACCCCTCCACTTT
size: .; J: TRBJ2-7; V: TRBV19; D: .; CDR3: CASSMRGVGYEQYF; DNA: TGTGCCAGTAGTATGCGTGGGGTGGGCTACGAGCAGTACTTC
size: .; J: TRBJ2-7; V: TRBV14; D: TRBD2; CDR3: CASSSSSGSHEQYF; DNA: TGTGCCAGCAGCTCCTCTAGCGGGAGCCACGAGCAGTACTTC
size: .; J: TRBJ1-2; V: TRBV19; D: TRBD1; CDR3: CASSTWETRDRWVYGYTF; DNA: TGTGCCAGTAGTACCTGGGAGACCCGGGACAGGTGGGTCTATGGCTACACCTTC
size: .; J: TRBJ1-2; V: TRBV5-1; D: .; CDR3: CASSLDGQGSYGYTF; DNA: TGCGCCAGCAGCTTGGATGGTCAGGGATCCTATGGCTACACCTTC
size: .; J: TRBJ2-3; V: TRBV20-1; D: .; CDR3: CSATDQPRQYF; DNA: TGCAGTGCCACGGACCAACCCCGACAGTATTTT
size: .; J: TRBJ2-7; V: TRBV6-5; D: .; CDR3: CASHLGLAYEQYF; DNA: TGTGCCAGCCACCTAGGGCTAGCCTACGAGCAGTACTTC
size: .; J: TRBJ2-1; V: TRBV28; D: .; CDR3: CASTLGNEQFF; DNA: TGTGCCAGCACACTTGGCAATGAGCAGTTCTTC
size: .; J: TRBJ2-2; V: TRBV28; D: TRBD1; CDR3: CASRPTGGNTGELFF; DNA: TGTGCCAGCAGACCGACAGGGGGGAACACCGGGGAGCTGTTTTTT
size: once; J: TRBJ2-1; V: TRBV29-1; D: TRBD2; CDR3: CSGRLANEQFF; DNA: TGCAGCGGTCGACTAGCGAATGAGCAGTTCTTC
size: .; J: TRBJ1-5; V: TRBV29-1; D: .; CDR3: CSVAASNQPQHF; DNA: TGCAGCGTTGCTGCGAGCAATCAGCCCCAGCATTTT
size: .; J: TRBJ2-1; V: TRBV11-2; D: .; CDR3: CASSPGGGPLNEQFF; DNA: TGTGCCAGCAGCCCTGGGGGGGGGCCCTTAAATGAGCAGTTCTTC
size: .; J: TRBJ2-2; V: TRBV7-3; D: TRBD2; CDR3: CASSPRLAGGTGELFF; DNA: TGTGCCAGCAGCCCCAGACTAGCGGGAGGAACCGGGGAGCTGTTTTTT
size: .; J: TRBJ2-1; V: TRBV27; D: TRBD1; CDR3: CASSQGQGHPYNEQFF; DNA: TGTGCCAGCAGTCAAGGACAGGGGCACCCCTACAATGAGCAGTTCTTC
size: .; J: TRBJ2-5; V: TRBV7-2; D: .; CDR3: CASSLGPQETQYF; DNA: TGTGCCAGCAGCTTAGGTCCTCAAGAGACCCAGTACTTC
size: .; J: TRBJ2-7; V: TRBV2; D: .; CDR3: CASLKISYEQYF; DNA: TGTGCCAGCCTCAAAATCTCCTACGAGCAGTACTTC
size: once; J: TRBJ1-1; V: TRBV30; D: .; CDR3: CAWSVPPVKTTEAFF; DNA: TGTGCCTGGAGTGTACCCCCCGTCAAGACCACTGAAGCTTTCTTT
size: .; J: TRBJ1-5; V: TRBV27; D: .; CDR3: CASSPGAAQGGPQHF; DNA: TGTGCCAGCAGTCCGGGGGCAGCCCAGGGCGGACCCCAGCATTTT
size: .; J: TRBJ1-1; V: TRBV5-8; D: TRBD1; CDR3: CASSSGQGGYTEAFF; DNA: TGTGCCAGCAGTTCGGGACAGGGGGGGTACACTGAAGCTTTCTTT
size: .; J: TRBJ2-5; V: TRBV7-2; D: .; CDR3: CASSPPAQQETQYF; DNA: TGTGCCAGCAGCCCTCCAGCTCAACAAGAGACCCAGTACTTC
size: .; J: TRBJ2-5; V: TRBV3-1/TRBV3-2; D: .; CDR3: CASSHWGGETQYF; DNA: TGTGCCAGCAGCCACTGGGGTGGAGAGACCCAGTACTTC
size: few; J: TRBJ2-2; V: TRBV5-1; D: TRBD2; CDR3: CASSHLTSGRYSTGELFF; DNA: TGCGCCAGCAGCCACCTAACTAGCGGGAGGTATAGCACCGGGGAGCTGTTTTTT
size: .; J: TRBJ1-2; V: TRBV6-5; D: .; CDR3: CASRNPQGRSGYTF; DNA: TGTGCCAGCAGGAACCCCCAGGGTCGGAGTGGCTACACCTTC
size: many; J: TRBJ2-7; V: TRBV27; D: .; CDR3: CASSSGLLGTYEQYF; DNA: TGTGCCAGCAGTTCGGGACTCCTTGGTACCTACGAGCAGTACTTC
size: .; J: TRBJ2-1; V: TRBV19; D: .; CDR3: CASSGRGGDEQFF; DNA: TGTGCCAGTAGTGGCCGCGGGGGCGATGAGCAGTTCTTC
size: .; J: TRBJ1-5; V: TRBV5-8; D: .; CDR3: CASSFGRDQPQHF; DNA: TGTGCCAGCAGCTTCGGCAGGGATCAGCCCCAGCATTTT
size: .; J: TRBJ2-1; V: TRBV29-1; D: .; CDR3: CSVAGVGRYNEQFF; DNA: TGCAGCGTCGCCGGGGTGGGCCGCTACAATGAGCAGTTCTTC
size: .; J: TRBJ2-7; V: TRBV11-3; D: .; CDR3: CASSLDPASIYEQYF; DNA: TGTGCCAGCAGCTTAGATCCCGCGTCGATCTACGAGCAGTACTTC